Sequencing of this TCR beta chain was carried out in a study of T cell responses to AZD1222 COVID-19 vaccine. Findings of the study overall: The donor group comprised mostly white British people and more females; the analysis possibly underestimated clonal diversity. Unmutated variant regions are reportedly the target of nearly half of TCRs that are spike-specific. Spike regions recognized by vaccine-associated CD4 TCRs spanned the protein, led by 160-218 and 743-854.

Here immunoSEQ multiplex PCR was the method, and the copy in TCRdb shows in-frame clones only, minus some. The table lists some 150,000 clones, more than 90% of them singletons. Points on this clone: The antigen is unknown.

This CDR3 has 15 residues. Trimming shortened V by 0 bases and J by 2 bases, and 10 bases separated the two germline ends. CDR1 MNHEY and CDR2 SVGAGI come from the germline V gene. This clonotype originated in an adult in good health. Material: peripheral blood, obtained on day 0 of AZD1222 vaccination. The chain couples TRBV6-5 to TRBJ1-2; TRBD1 might be the D (5 bases). The CDR3 loop reads CASSYSRRGNYGYTF. The CDR3 nucleotides are TGTGCCAGCAGTTACTCGCGTAGGGGCAACTATGGCTACACCTTC.